Below are 26 T cell receptor beta chains sequenced from a single sample in a study of CD8+CD57+ T cells in acquired aplastic anemia. All sequencing subjects had displayed CD8+CD57+ cell expansion on flow cytometry. CDR3 and TCR beta VDJ profiling relied on genomic DNA as the template. TCRdb reprocessed the reads with MiXCR, giving one entry per CDR3 protein. The sample has about 180,000 distinct CDR3 sequences, more than 60% seen once. The specimen sequenced was sorted CD4+, CD8+, or CD8+CD57+ T cells (not recorded which) from PBMCs. Receptors originate from a human donor with aplastic anemia.

V and J are TRBV9 and TRBJ1-6; TRBD1 aligns across 7 bases. Germline loops: CDR1 SGDLS, CDR2 YYNGEE. Germline trimming cut 0 bases from V and 11 bases from J; bases unmatched to any gene: 8. The CDR3 length is 15 residues. The DNA for the CDR3 is TGTGCCAGCAGCGTAGAGGGACAGCTAACTGCACCCCTCCACTTT. This translates into CASSVEGQLTAPLHF.

This clonotype was seen many times. V gene TRBV5-1 combines with J gene TRBJ2-7; D gene unclear. The germline V gene encodes CDR1 SGHRS and CDR2 YFSETQ. The CDR3 contains 15 residues. V lost 4 bases, J lost 2 bases, and 16 bases lay in between. The CDR3 nucleotides read TGCGCCAGCAGCCTTGAGAGGACGCCCGCCTACGAGCAGTACTTC. This sequence encodes CASSLERTPAYEQYF.

Many counts were recorded for this clonotype. This rearrangement joins TRBV7-9 to TRBJ1-5; D is perhaps TRBD1 (6 bases). In germline, CDR1 is SEHNR, CDR2 FQNEAQ (reference sequence). The CDR3 totals 14 residues. Trimming cost V 5 bases and J 5 bases, with 13 bases left between them. CDR3 region: CASSEGGAYQPQHF. CDR3 coding DNA: TGTGCCAGCAGCGAGGGGGGGGCTTATCAGCCCCAGCATTTT.

This clonotype was detected a few times. V is TRBV19 and J is TRBJ2-3, with a weak D call TRBD2 (5 bases). CDR1 is LNHDA and CDR2 is SQIVND in the germline V gene (reference sequence). Trimming took 7 bases from V and 3 from J, leaving 11 bases between them. The CDR3 is made up of 13 amino acids. Written as DNA, the CDR3 is TGTGCCAGTAACATGGGAGCGACAGATACGCAGTATTTT. Protein product: CASNMGATDTQYF.

This chain uses TRBV7-3 with TRBJ1-3; D gene uncertain. With 1 base removed from V and 4 bases from J, the gap between germline ends came to 5 bases. CDR3 length equals 13 residues. Germline V gene lookup returns CDR1 SGHTA and CDR2 FQGTGA. The CDR3 DNA follows: TGTGCCAGCAGCTTAATTCACGGAAACACCATATATTTT. Translating gives CASSLIHGNTIYF.

V gene TRBV12-3 or TRBV12-4 combines with J gene TRBJ2-3; TRBD2 aligns across 11 bases. This CDR3 comprises 15 residues. The junction had 12 bases not matched to a gene; V was cut back by 11 bases and J by 5 bases. The CDR3 loop is CAGGTIAGGRDTQYF. DNA for the CDR3: TGTGCCGGAGGGACTATAGCGGGGGGGCGAGATACGCAGTATTTT.

This chain links TRBV29-1 with TRBJ1-4; the match to TRBD1 covers 7 bases. With 7 bases clipped from V and 6 bases from J, the junction kept 8 bases outside the gene matches. The length of the CDR3 is 13 residues. The germline V gene encodes CDR1 SQVTM and CDR2 ANQGSEA. CDR3 bases: TGCAGCGCGAGGGGGCGCGGGGATGAAAAACTGTTTTTT. Residues: CSARGRGDEKLFF.

The chain uses TRBV10-1 and TRBJ1-1, with D possibly TRBD1 on 5 matching bases. With 0 bases removed from V and 2 bases from J, the gap between germline ends came to 7 bases. The CDR3 sequence is 14 residues long. CDR1 and CDR2 (germline): WNHNN, SYGVQD (reference sequence). CDR3 in DNA: TGCGCCAGCAGTGAGTCGAGGGGAAACACTGAAGCTTTCTTT. It translates to CASSESRGNTEAFF.

The V gene is TRBV15, the J gene TRBJ2-7, with 8 bases matching TRBD2. The CDR3 is made up of 15 amino acids. V shed 0 bases, J shed 7 bases, and the junction held 8 bases outside the gene matches. The germline V gene has CDR1 LNHNV and CDR2 YYDKDF (reference sequence). The CDR3 sequence is CATSRDREGSEEQYF. The CDR3 DNA follows: TGTGCCACCAGCAGAGATCGGGAGGGTTCTGAAGAGCAGTACTTC.

This clonotype has ten or more counts. CDR3 bases: TGTGCCACCAGCGAGCGGGATGTCGACACCGGGGAGCTGTTTTTT. As protein: CATSERDVDTGELFF. The rearrangement uses TRBV15 and TRBJ2-2; 7 positions match TRBD2. V was clipped by 5 bases and J by 3 bases; unmatched bases: 6. CDR1 is LNHNV, CDR2 YYDKDF, per germline (reference sequence). This CDR3 is built from 15 residues. The full variable domain, its missing parts supplied by reference TRBV15 and TRBJ2-2, is DAMVIQNPRYQVTQFGKPVTLSCSQTLNHNVMYWYQQKSSQAPKLLFHYYDKDFNNEADTPDNFQSRRPNTSFCFLDIRSPGLGDTAMYLCATSERDVDTGELFFGEGSRLTVL.

As regards this clonotype: A single base separates this from a much larger clone, so it may be a read error. This chain joins TRBV19 and TRBJ2-3, with TRBD2 as a possible D gene (5 bases). CDR1 and CDR2 from the germline V gene are LNHDA and SQIVND (reference sequence). V lost 4 bases, J lost 5 bases, and 16 bases lay in between. The CDR3 consists of 15 residues. The CDR3 coding sequence is TGTGCCAGTAGTACGGCCCGGGAATCAGGAGATACGCAGTATTTT. Translated: CASSTARESGDTQYF.

The rearrangement uses TRBV25-1 and TRBJ2-2, with D tentatively TRBD1 (6 bases). V shed 4 bases and J shed 0 bases, with 12 bases lying between them. The CDR3 is 16 amino acids. The germline V gene has CDR1 MGHDK and CDR2 SYGVNS. DNA of the CDR3: TGTGCCAGCAGTGCCCGACAGGTCGCGAACACCGGGGAGCTGTTTTTT. This gives the protein CASSARQVANTGELFF.

This rearrangement joins TRBV5-1 to TRBJ1-6; 8 bases align to TRBD1. The V segment lost 4 bases and the J segment 5 bases; nucleotides outside the gene matches: 5. The CDR3 runs to 15 residues. The V gene's germline CDR1 is SGHRS and CDR2 YFSETQ. CDR3 amino acids: CASSAQGADNSPLHF. CDR3 nucleotide sequence: TGCGCCAGCAGCGCCCAGGGGGCGGATAATTCACCCCTCCACTTT.

The CDR3 is CASNTRPGDSGNTIYF. In DNA, the CDR3 is TGTGCCAGCAACACACGGCCAGGGGACTCTGGAAACACCATATATTTT. This rearrangement joins TRBV7-9 to TRBJ1-3; possible D gene TRBD1, 6 bases. The CDR3 spans 16 residues. Trimming shortened V by 7 bases and J by 0 bases, and 16 bases separated the two germline ends. CDR1 SEHNR and CDR2 FQNEAQ come from the germline V gene (reference sequence).

V gene TRBV20-1 combines with J gene TRBJ2-5; the D gene could be TRBD1 or TRBD2 (5 bases each). This CDR3 region has 14 residues. In germline, CDR1 is DFQATT, CDR2 SNEGSKA (reference sequence). Trimming took 1 base from V and 1 from J, leaving 10 bases between them. The CDR3 protein is CSARGGDRQETQYF. CDR3 DNA sequence: TGCAGTGCTAGAGGAGGGGACCGCCAAGAGACCCAGTACTTC.

The J gene is TRBJ2-2, the V gene TRBV7-9, with TRBD1 matching over 9 bases. CDR1 and CDR2 (germline): SEHNR, FQNEAQ (reference sequence). V was clipped by 5 bases and J by 4 bases; unmatched bases: 8. This CDR3 has 16 amino acids. The CDR3 DNA sequence: TGTGCCAGCAGCCGTCCGGGACAGGGTAGCACCGGGGAGCTGTTTTTT. Residues: CASSRPGQGSTGELFF.

J is TRBJ1-5 and V is TRBV20-1; D is unclear. Trimming left V 0 bases short and J 6 bases short, with 0 bases between. This CDR3 is 10 amino acids long. Looked up from germline, CDR1 is DFQATT and CDR2 is SNEGSKA (reference sequence). For the CDR3, the DNA is TGCAGTGCTAGAGATCAGCCCCAGCATTTT. It codes for CSARDQPQHF.

This rearrangement joins TRBV29-1 to TRBJ1-4, with 10 nucleotides matching TRBD1. CDR1 is SQVTM and CDR2 is ANQGSEA in the germline V gene. V trimming: 5 bases; J trimming: 0 bases; junction bases outside the gene matches: 3. The CDR3 is 15 amino acids. In nucleotides, the CDR3 is TGCAGCGTTAAGGGACAGGGGACAACTAATGAAAAACTGTTTTTT. Amino acid sequence: CSVKGQGTTNEKLFF.

The chain employs TRBV7-2 and TRBJ2-6; 7 bases fit TRBD1. J was trimmed by 2 bases and V by 2 bases; bases with no gene match: 12. Germline CDR1 is SGHTA and CDR2 is FQGNSA. The CDR3 has 19 residues. As DNA, the CDR3 is TGTGCCAGCAGCTTAATTAGCAGGGGGATTCGGGCTGGGGCCAACGTCCTGACTTTC. Translation: CASSLISRGIRAGANVLTF. Full variable domain (missing parts from reference TRBV7-2 and TRBJ2-6): GAGVSQSPSNKVTEKGKDVELRCDPISGHTALYWYRQSLGQGLEFLIYFQGNSAPDKSGLPSDRFSAERTGGSVSTLTIQRTQQEDSAVYLCASSLISRGIRAGANVLTFGAGSRLTVL.

As concerns this clonotype: Since no conserved phenylalanine or tryptophan closes the CDR3, a read error is the likely cause. This chain uses TRBV7-2 with TRBJ2-7, with D unclear. Between the trimmed V and J ends, which lost 4 bases and 3 bases, there was a span of 10 bases. This CDR3 contains 13 residues. From germline, CDR1 is SGHTA and CDR2 FQGNSA. CDR3 sequence: CASSSRQSYEQYS. In DNA, the CDR3 is TGTGCCAGCAGCTCCCGACAAAGCTACGAGCAGTACTCC.

The chain combines TRBV20-1 with TRBJ1-1; 10 bases align to TRBD1. The CDR3 spans 17 residues. V lost 3 bases to trimming and J lost 5 bases; unmatched junction nucleotides: 15. Germline-derived CDR1 and CDR2 are DFQATT and SNEGSKA (reference sequence). The DNA for the CDR3 is TGCAGTGCTAGGGGGAGACAGGGGGCGGGAGTCGGGACTGAAGCTTTCTTT. It specifies CSARGRQGAGVGTEAFF.

This clonotype occurred a few times. This sequence may be a read error, since a much larger clone differs from it by one base. Since the CDR3 does not end with the conserved phenylalanine or tryptophan, this likely comes from a read error. J is TRBJ1-1 and V is TRBV6-1; maybe TRBD1 (6 bases). V lost 6 bases and J 5 bases, leaving 13 bases between the germline ends. The CDR3 is made up of 13 amino acids. Germline values: CDR1 MNHNS, CDR2 SASEGT. The CDR3 DNA follows: TGTGCCAGCAGAGACAGGCTAACGACTGAAGCTTTCTAT. This sequence encodes CASRDRLTTEAFY.

This clonotype was detected ten times or more. V gene TRBV12-3 or TRBV12-4 combines with J gene TRBJ2-7, with 12 bases identical to TRBD2. The V gene end was trimmed by 6 bases and the J gene end by 3 bases; junction bases not matched to a gene: 3. CDR3 length: 14 residues. CDR3 DNA sequence: TGTGCCAGCAGCCTAGCGGGGGGGCTCTACGAGCAGTACTTC. Translation: CASSLAGGLYEQYF.

This rearrangement joins TRBV12-3 or TRBV12-4 to TRBJ2-2; 7 bases match TRBD2. J was trimmed by 2 bases and V by 3 bases; bases with no gene match: 9. This CDR3 is 17 amino acids long. The CDR3 loop is CASSLGGVAGNTGELFF. The CDR3, as DNA: TGTGCCAGCAGTTTGGGGGGGGTAGCTGGAAACACCGGGGAGCTGTTTTTT.

With regard to this clonotype: Compared with germline, one end of the junction differs, possibly owing to a read error. The CDR3 sequence is CASSVAVLPTKAFF. The DNA for the CDR3 is TGTGCCAGCAGCGTAGCGGTCCTTCCCACTAAAGCTTTCTTT. The J gene is TRBJ1-1, the V gene TRBV9; no clear D gene. CDR3 length: 14 residues. Looked up from germline, CDR1 is SGDLS and CDR2 is YYNGEE. The full variable domain, completed using reference TRBV9 and TRBJ1-1, is DSGVTQTPKHLITATGQRVTLRCSPRSGDLSVYWYQQSLDQGLQFLIQYYNGEERAKGNILERFSAQQFPDLHSELNLSSLELGDSALYFCASSVAVLPTKAFFGQGTRLTVV.

This clonotype was picked up many times. The chain employs TRBV5-1 and TRBJ2-2, with no clear D. The ends were cut back, 0 bases at V and 9 bases at J, with 6 bases in the middle. CDR3 length equals 12 residues. Germline V gene lookup returns CDR1 SGHRS and CDR2 YFSETQ. The chain's CDR3 is CASSLEQWELFF. The CDR3 nucleotides are TGCGCCAGCAGCTTGGAACAGTGGGAGCTGTTTTTT.